This TCR beta chain was observed in a study of cytomegalovirus exposure and HLA in healthy donors. Study outcomes and limitations: A highly shared variant cluster was judged a likely technical artifact. Within a later analysis, the majority of CMV-associated TCR beta chains appeared HLA-restricted. CMV antigen specificity of a few CMV-associated chains was confirmed in vitro.

Regarding donors, all were healthy bone marrow donors. This CDR3 spans 13 amino acids. The V gene's germline CDR1 is SGHDT and CDR2 YYEEEE. V gave up 8 bases and J gave up 7 bases; unmatched junction bases: 9. A remark on this clone: Its matching antigen is unknown.

PCR was performed using 60 Vbeta and 13 Jbeta primers. The protocol was immunoSEQ multiplex PCR, while the TCRdb copy is restricted to in-frame clones and leaves out a portion. Among about 210,000 clones listed, roughly 80% were seen once. This chain links TRBV5-6 with TRBJ2-5, with TRBD1 identical over 9 bases. Sequenced: PBMCs. This TCR derives from a man aged 35-49 years in good health and CMV-seropositive. The CDR3 nucleotides read TGTGCCAGTTTACAGGGGGCTCAGGGGACCCAGTACTTC. It yields the protein CASLQGAQGTQYF.